A single T cell receptor (beta chain) is shown here with its context. Its target is not known. Sequencing used immunoSEQ multiplex PCR; TCRdb keeps in-frame clones, though not all of them. This table has tens of thousands of clones, 85% appearing once. CDR3 length: 15 residues. Trimming removed 0 bases from V and 7 bases from J; junction bases left unmatched: 7. The germline V gene has CDR1 SGHRS and CDR2 YFSETQ. The source of the sample is a study of OX40 agonist ivuxolimab in advanced cancers. For the study at large: Patients were dosed intravenously with ivuxolimab at 0.01 to 10 mg/kg every 2 weeks. Overall study findings and caveats: In general, CD8+ T cells held more expanded clones than CD4+ did, on average.

The sample was CD4+ or CD8+ T cells sorted from blood, taken in a trial of the OX40 agonist ivuxolimab. This rearrangement joins TRBV5-1 to TRBJ2-7; 10 nucleotides match TRBD2. The origin of this receptor is an adult with an advanced solid tumor such as melanoma, head and neck, liver or kidney cancer. The CDR3 DNA reads TGCGCCAGCAGCTTGGCCACTAGCGGGGTGAGAGAGCAGTACTTC. Translating it yields CASSLATSGVREQYF.